This T cell receptor beta chain was sequenced during a study of T-cell memory formation after mild COVID-19. This clonotype appeared many times. TCRdb re-derived calls from the 5' RACE reads in MiXCR, one entry per CDR3 protein. The sample yields 25,000 to 35,000 distinct CDR3 sequences, approximately 7% seen once. Germline V gives CDR1 SGHTS, CDR2 YDEGEE. CDR3 length: 15 amino acids. Trimming cost V 2 bases and J 7 bases, with 19 bases left between them. The chain couples TRBV5-8 to TRBJ2-7; TRBD1 or TRBD2 may be the D gene (6 bases each). The sequenced material came from PBMCs or a T cell subset sorted from them (not recorded which). This TCR came from an adult woman who had mild COVID-19 (a few samples of this study predate the infection). Cell type and time point are not known. CDR3 nucleotide sequence: TGTGCCAGCAGCTTAGGGGGGATAAAGACGAGTGAGCAGTACTTC. This translates into CASSLGGIKTSEQYF.